This TCR beta chain was profiled in a study of T cells in tumors and immune-related adverse events. This clone was detected once. V was trimmed by 7 bases and J by 4 bases, leaving 15 bases between them. The germline V gene encodes CDR1 SGHKS and CDR2 YYEKEE (reference sequence). CDR3 length: 15 amino acids. Clones were sequenced by immunoSEQ multiplex PCR, and TCRdb holds only the in-frame ones, with some missing. The profile covers 9,000 to 13,000 clones, with less than 95% appearing a single time and more than 1.4% taken by the ten largest. The chain uses TRBV5-5 and TRBJ1-6; weak D call: TRBD1 (5 bases). The sample consisted of lymph node tissue, taken from a patient treated with anti-PD-1 therapy. The sequence was collected from a female donor with metastatic renal cell carcinoma. The CDR3: CASATRPGYNSPLHF. The CDR3 region has the DNA TGTGCCAGCGCGACCCGCCCAGGGTATAATTCACCCCTCCACTTT.